These T cell receptor beta chains were read from a single sample in a study of cytomegalovirus exposure and HLA in healthy donors. TCRdb's table, derived via immunoSEQ multiplex PCR, lists solely in-frame clones and lacks some. The table lists more than 150,000 clones, roughly 79% of them singletons. The sequenced sample consisted of PBMCs. The receptors here all came from a man in his forties in good health and CMV-seronegative. CDR3s include the opening cysteine and the closing phenylalanine or tryptophan. Each record gives: CDR3 length, clone size, D gene, J gene, V gene, CDR3 DNA, CDR3 protein. A D gene is named only where the DNA matches it firmly. A clone size is listed for some rows: how often the clone was seen (once, few, many), or a class if it is expanded.

14 | once | NA | TRBJ2-3 | TRBV5-1 | TGCGCCAGCAGCTGGGCAGGGGGGACAGATACGCAGTATTTT | CASSWAGGTDTQYF
14 | NA | NA | TRBJ1-3 | TRBV28 | TGTGCCAGCAGTTGGTGGAGTCTTGGAAACACCATATATTTT | CASSWWSLGNTIYF
13 | NA | NA | TRBJ1-1 | TRBV18 | TGTGCCAGCTCCGTACAGATGAACACTGAAGCTTTCTTT | CASSVQMNTEAFF
18 | NA | TRBD2 | TRBJ2-2 | TRBV28 | TGTGCCAGCAGCCCCCCGGGGACTAGCGGGAGGGACACCGGGGAGCTGTTTTTT | CASSPPGTSGRDTGELFF
17 | NA | NA | TRBJ2-5 | TRBV5-6 | TGTGCCAGCAGCTTGGGAGGAGGGCGAAGGAGGAAAGAGACCCAGTACTTC | CASSLGGGRRRKETQYF
14 | NA | NA | TRBJ1-1 | TRBV30 | TGTGCCTGGAGCGGACGCGACAGGTACACTGAAGCTTTCTTT | CAWSGRDRYTEAFF
12 | NA | NA | TRBJ2-3 | TRBV30 | TGTGCCCGCGGGTACGGGGAAGATACGCAGTATTTT | CARGYGEDTQYF
16 | NA | TRBD2 | TRBJ2-1 | TRBV27 | TGTGCCAGCAGTGTCCTTTCTAGCGGGAGCTACAATGAGCAGTTCTTC | CASSVLSSGSYNEQFF
17 | NA | NA | TRBJ2-7 | TRBV7-9 | TGTGCCAGCAGCTCCTCACTTGGAGTAACACGGATGGACGAGCAGTACTTC | CASSSSLGVTRMDEQYF
14 | NA | NA | TRBJ2-5 | TRBV10-3 | TGTGCCATCAGTGAGTTAGGACAGCAAGAGACCCAGTACTTC | CAISELGQQETQYF
12 | NA | NA | TRBJ2-7 | TRBV28 | TGTGCCAGCGGGCAGGGGTCCTACGAGCAGTACTTC | CASGQGSYEQYF
13 | NA | NA | TRBJ2-2 | TRBV29-1 | TGCAGCGTTGAATTGGCAGTCACCGGGGAGCTGTTTTTT | CSVELAVTGELFF
16 | NA | TRBD2 | TRBJ2-3 | TRBV9 | TGTGCCAGCAGCGTGGGGACTAGCGGGAGCACAGATACGCAGTATTTT | CASSVGTSGSTDTQYF
16 | NA | NA | TRBJ1-2 | TRBV27 | TGTGCCAGCAGTTTATTGCCCAGTTTGGCGGGCTATGGCTACACCTTC | CASSLLPSLAGYGYTF
15 | NA | NA | TRBJ1-1 | TRBV11-1 | TGTGCCAGCAGCCCAGCTGTGTCCGGGGGGACTGAAGCTTTCTTT | CASSPAVSGGTEAFF
14 | NA | NA | TRBJ2-7 | TRBV28 | TGTGCCAGCAGATCCTTTGGCCCGATCTACGAGCAGTACTTC | CASRSFGPIYEQYF
16 | NA | TRBD1 | TRBJ1-4 | TRBV5-1 | TGCGCCAGCAGCATGGACAGGGGGAATCCGAGTGAAAAACTGTTTTTT | CASSMDRGNPSEKLFF
14 | NA | TRBD2 | TRBJ2-1 | TRBV6-6 | TGTGCCAGCAGCCACGGGGGGAGTGAGGATGAGCAGTTCTTC | CASSHGGSEDEQFF
17 | few | TRBD1 | TRBJ2-5 | TRBV28 | TGTGCCAGCAGTTTGACAGAATTCGGGGACAGGGGGCAGACCCAGTACTTC | CASSLTEFGDRGQTQYF
15 | once | NA | TRBJ1-4 | TRBV6-1 | TGTGCCAGCAGCCCCCTCCCTACGGTAATGGAAAAACTGTTTTTT | CASSPLPTVMEKLFF
16 | NA | TRBD1 | TRBJ1-1 | TRBV7-3 | TGTGCCAGCAGCTTTCAACCGGGACAGATGAACACTGAAGCTTTCTTT | CASSFQPGQMNTEAFF
14 | NA | NA | TRBJ1-2 | TRBV28 | TGTGCCAGCAGTTTAGGGGGGGCCTACTATGGCTACACCTTC | CASSLGGAYYGYTF
14 | NA | NA | TRBJ1-5 | TRBV27 | TGTGCCAGCAGGGCAGGGGTGGCCAATCAGCCCCAGCATTTT | CASRAGVANQPQHF
17 | NA | NA | TRBJ2-1 | TRBV5-1 | TGTGCCAGCAGCAAGCAAGGGGGAGGACTAGACCTCAATGAGCAGTTCTTC | CASSKQGGGLDLNEQFF
13 | NA | NA | TRBJ1-1 | TRBV30 | TGTGCCTGGAAAGGCAGGGCGGGGACTGAAGCTTTCTTT | CAWKGRAGTEAFF
15 | NA | TRBD2 | TRBJ2-7 | TRBV2 | TGTGCCAGCAGTGAATGGGCGGGAGTGTTGTACGAGCAGTACTTC | CASSEWAGVLYEQYF
12 | NA | NA | TRBJ1-5 | TRBV28 | TGTGCCAGCAGTTTATCAGGACACGGGAGTTTTTTT | CASSLSGHGSFF